This TCR beta chain was identified during a study of identical twins. All of the donors were Caucasians in good health. The study's findings and limits: Weaker excess twin sharing was seen among beta out-of-frame sequences.

Each CDR3 protein is one row after TCRdb ran MiXCR on the 5' RACE reads. The sample lists 1.5 million to 2 million distinct CDR3 sequences; under 35% were seen once. The germline CDR1 and CDR2 sequences are LGHNA and YNFKEQ. V lost 0 bases to trimming and J lost 2 bases, with 15 bases between them. This CDR3 spans 17 amino acids. In regard to this clonotype: Its cognate antigen is unknown.

The sample was cord blood. This TCR derives from a newborn girl in good health. The rearrangement uses TRBV4-2 and TRBJ2-3, with a tentative D call TRBD2 (7 bases). Here the CDR3 reads CASSQDLGGELTDTQYF. In DNA form, the CDR3 reads TGTGCCAGCAGCCAAGATTTAGGGGGGGAACTCACAGATACGCAGTATTTT.